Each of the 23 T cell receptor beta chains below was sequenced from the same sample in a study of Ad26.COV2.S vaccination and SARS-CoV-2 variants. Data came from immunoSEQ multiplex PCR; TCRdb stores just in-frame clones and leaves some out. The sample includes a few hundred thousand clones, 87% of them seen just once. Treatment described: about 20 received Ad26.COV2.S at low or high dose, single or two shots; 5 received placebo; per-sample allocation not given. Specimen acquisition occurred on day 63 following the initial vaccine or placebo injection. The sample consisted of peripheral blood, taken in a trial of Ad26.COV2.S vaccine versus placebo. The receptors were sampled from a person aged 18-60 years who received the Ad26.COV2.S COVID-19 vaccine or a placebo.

DNA of the CDR3: TGTGCCAGTAGTAGCGGGTACAATGAGCAGTTCTTC. Protein: CASSSGYNEQFF. J is TRBJ2-1 and V is TRBV19, with D possibly matching TRBD2 (5 bases). From germline, CDR1 is LNHDA and CDR2 SQIVND (reference sequence). There are 12 residues in the CDR3. Trimming took 4 bases from V and 4 from J, leaving 5 bases between them.

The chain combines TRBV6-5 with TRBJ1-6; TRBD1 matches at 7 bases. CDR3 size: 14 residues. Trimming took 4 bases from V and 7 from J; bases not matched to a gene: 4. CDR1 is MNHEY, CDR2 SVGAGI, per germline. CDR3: CASSSGTVNSPLHF. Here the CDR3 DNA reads TGTGCCAGCAGTTCGGGGACAGTAAATTCACCCCTCCACTTT.

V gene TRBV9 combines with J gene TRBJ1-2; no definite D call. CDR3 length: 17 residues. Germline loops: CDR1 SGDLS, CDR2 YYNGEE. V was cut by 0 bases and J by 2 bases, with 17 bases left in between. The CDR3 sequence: CASSVVAIGELNYGYTF. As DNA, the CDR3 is TGTGCCAGCAGCGTAGTAGCGATTGGGGAGCTGAACTATGGCTACACCTTC.

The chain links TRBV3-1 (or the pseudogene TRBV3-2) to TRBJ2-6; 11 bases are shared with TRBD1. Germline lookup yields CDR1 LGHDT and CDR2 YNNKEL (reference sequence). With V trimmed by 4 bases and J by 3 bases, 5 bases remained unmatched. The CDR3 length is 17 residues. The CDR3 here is CASSPGTGGSGANVLTF. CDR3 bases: TGTGCCAGCAGCCCCGGGACAGGGGGTAGTGGGGCCAACGTCCTGACTTTC.

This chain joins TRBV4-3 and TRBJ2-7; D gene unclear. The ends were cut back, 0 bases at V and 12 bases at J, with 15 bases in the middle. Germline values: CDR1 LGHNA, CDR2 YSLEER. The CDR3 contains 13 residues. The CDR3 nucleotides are TGCGCCAGCAGCCAAGAGAAGTTTGTTGCTCCGTACTTC. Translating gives CASSQEKFVAPYF.

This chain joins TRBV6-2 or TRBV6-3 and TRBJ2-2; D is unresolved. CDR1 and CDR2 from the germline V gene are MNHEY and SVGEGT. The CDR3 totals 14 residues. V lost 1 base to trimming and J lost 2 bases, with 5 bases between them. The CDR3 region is CASSYWSNTGELFF. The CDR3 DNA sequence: TGTGCCAGCAGTTACTGGAGTAACACCGGGGAGCTGTTTTTT.

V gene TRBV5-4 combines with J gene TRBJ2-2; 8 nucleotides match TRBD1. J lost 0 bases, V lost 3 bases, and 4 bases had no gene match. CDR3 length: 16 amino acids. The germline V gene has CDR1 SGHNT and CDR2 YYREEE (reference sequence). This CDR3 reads CASSSRTGSNTGELFF. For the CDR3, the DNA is TGTGCCAGCAGCTCTAGGACAGGGTCGAACACCGGGGAGCTGTTTTTT. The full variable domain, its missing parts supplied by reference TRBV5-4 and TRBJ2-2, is ETGVTQSPTHLIKTRGQQVTLRCSSQSGHNTVSWYQQALGQGPQFIFQYYREEENGRGNFPPRFSGLQFPNYSSELNVNALELDDSALYLCASSSRTGSNTGELFFGEGSRLTVL.

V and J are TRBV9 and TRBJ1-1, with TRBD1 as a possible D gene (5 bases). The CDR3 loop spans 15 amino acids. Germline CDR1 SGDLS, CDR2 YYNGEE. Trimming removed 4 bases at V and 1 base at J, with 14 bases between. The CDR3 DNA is TGTGCCAGCAGCAGGTGGGGCCGGGGGAACACTGAAGCTTTCTTT. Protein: CASSRWGRGNTEAFF. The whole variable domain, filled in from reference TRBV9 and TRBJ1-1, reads DSGVTQTPKHLITATGQRVTLRCSPRSGDLSVYWYQQSLDQGLQFLIQYYNGEERAKGNILERFSAQQFPDLHSELNLSSLELGDSALYFCASSRWGRGNTEAFFGQGTRLTVV.

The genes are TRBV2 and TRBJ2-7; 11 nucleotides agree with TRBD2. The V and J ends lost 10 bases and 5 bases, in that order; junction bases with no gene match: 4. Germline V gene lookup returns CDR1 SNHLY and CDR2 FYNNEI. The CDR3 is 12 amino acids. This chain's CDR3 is CATVAGGHEQYV. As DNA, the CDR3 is TGTGCCACCGTAGCGGGAGGGCACGAGCAGTACGTC.

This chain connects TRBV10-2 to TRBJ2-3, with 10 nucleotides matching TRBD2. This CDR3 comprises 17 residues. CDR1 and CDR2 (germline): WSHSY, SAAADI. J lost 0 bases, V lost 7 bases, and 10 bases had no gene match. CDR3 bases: TGCGCCAGCAAACGGGGAGCGGGAGGGCCGAGCACAGATACGCAGTATTTT. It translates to CASKRGAGGPSTDTQYF.

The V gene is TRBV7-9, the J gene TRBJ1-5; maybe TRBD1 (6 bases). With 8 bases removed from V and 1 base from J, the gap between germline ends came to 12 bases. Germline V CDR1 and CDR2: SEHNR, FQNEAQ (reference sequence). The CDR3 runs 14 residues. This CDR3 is CASGRGGSNQPQHF. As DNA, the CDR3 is TGTGCCAGCGGGAGGGGGGGAAGCAATCAGCCCCAGCATTTT.

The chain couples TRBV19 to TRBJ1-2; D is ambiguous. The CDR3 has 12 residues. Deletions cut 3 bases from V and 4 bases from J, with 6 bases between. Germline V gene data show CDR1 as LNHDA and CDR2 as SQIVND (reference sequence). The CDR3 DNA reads TGTGCCAGTAGTATCGACGGCTATGGCTACACCTTC. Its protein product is CASSIDGYGYTF.

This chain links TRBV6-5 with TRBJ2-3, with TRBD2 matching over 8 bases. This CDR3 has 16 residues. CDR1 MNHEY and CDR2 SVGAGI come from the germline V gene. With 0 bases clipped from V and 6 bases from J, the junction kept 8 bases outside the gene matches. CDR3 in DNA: TGTGCCAGCAGTTACTCTAGCGGGGAGCTCGGGGATACGCAGTATTTT. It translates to CASSYSSGELGDTQYF.

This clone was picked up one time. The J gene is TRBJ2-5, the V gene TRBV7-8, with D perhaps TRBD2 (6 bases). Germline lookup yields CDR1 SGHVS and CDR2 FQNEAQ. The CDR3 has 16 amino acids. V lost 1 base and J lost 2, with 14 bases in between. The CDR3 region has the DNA TGTGCCAGCAGCTTAGGTCCAGCGGGTGTACAAGAGACCCAGTACTTC. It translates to CASSLGPAGVQETQYF.

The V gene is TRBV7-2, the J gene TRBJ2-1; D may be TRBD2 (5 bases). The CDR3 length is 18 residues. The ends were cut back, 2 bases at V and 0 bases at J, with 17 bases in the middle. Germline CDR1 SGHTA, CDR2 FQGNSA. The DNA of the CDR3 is TGTGCCAGCAGCTTAAAGGCCAGCGGTAGTTACTCCTACAATGAGCAGTTCTTC. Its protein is CASSLKASGSYSYNEQFF.

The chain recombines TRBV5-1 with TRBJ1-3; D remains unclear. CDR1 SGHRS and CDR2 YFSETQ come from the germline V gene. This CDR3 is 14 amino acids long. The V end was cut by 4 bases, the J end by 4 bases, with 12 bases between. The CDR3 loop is CASSPGQQGNTIYF. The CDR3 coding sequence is TGCGCCAGCAGCCCGGGTCAGCAAGGAAACACCATATATTTT.

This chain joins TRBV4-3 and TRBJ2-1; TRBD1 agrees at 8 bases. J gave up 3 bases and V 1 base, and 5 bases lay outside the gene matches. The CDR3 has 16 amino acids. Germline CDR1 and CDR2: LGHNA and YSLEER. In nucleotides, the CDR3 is TGCGCCAGCAGCCAAGGCTACAGGGGGTTCTACAATGAGCAGTTCTTC. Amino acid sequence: CASSQGYRGFYNEQFF.

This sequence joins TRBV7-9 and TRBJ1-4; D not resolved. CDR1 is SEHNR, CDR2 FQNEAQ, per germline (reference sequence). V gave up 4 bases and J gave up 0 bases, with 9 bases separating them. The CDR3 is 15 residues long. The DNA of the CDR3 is TGTGCCAGCAGCTCGAACCGAGCAACTAATGAAAAACTGTTTTTT. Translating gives CASSSNRATNEKLFF.

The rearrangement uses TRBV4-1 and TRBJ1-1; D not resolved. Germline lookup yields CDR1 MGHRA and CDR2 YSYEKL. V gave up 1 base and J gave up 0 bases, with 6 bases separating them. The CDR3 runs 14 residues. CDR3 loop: CASSQGGVNTEAFF. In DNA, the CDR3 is TGCGCCAGCAGCCAAGGGGGTGTGAACACTGAAGCTTTCTTT.

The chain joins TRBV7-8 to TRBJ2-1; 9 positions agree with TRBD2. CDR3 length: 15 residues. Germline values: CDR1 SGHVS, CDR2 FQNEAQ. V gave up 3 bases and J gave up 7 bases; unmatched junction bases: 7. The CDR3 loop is CASSLGLAHWNEQFF. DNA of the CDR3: TGTGCCAGCAGCTTGGGACTAGCCCACTGGAATGAGCAGTTCTTC. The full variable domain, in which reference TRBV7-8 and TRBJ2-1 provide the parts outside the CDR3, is GAGVSQSPRYKVAKRGQDVALRCDPISGHVSLFWYQQALGQGPEFLTYFQNEAQLDKSGLPSDRFFAERPEGSVSTLKIQRTQQEDSAVYLCASSLGLAHWNEQFFGPGTRLTVL.

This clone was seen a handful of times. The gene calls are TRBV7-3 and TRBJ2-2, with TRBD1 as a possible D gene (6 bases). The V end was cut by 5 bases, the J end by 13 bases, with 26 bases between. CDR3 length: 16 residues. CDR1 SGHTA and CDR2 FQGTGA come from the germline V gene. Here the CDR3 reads CASSPKGQGPFSGLFF. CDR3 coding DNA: TGTGCCAGCAGCCCTAAGGGACAAGGGCCCTTCTCGGGGCTGTTTTTT.

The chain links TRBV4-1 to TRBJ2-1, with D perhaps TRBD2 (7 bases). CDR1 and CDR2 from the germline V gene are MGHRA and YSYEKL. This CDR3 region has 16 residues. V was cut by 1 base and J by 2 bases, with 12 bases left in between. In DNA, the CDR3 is TGCGCCAGCAGCCAAGTAGGGCGGGGGCCCTACAATGAGCAGTTCTTC. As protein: CASSQVGRGPYNEQFF.

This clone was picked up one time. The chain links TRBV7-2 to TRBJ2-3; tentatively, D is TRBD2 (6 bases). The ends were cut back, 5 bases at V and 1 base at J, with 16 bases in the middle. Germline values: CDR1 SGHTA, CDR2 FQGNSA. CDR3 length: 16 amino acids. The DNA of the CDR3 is TGTGCCAGCAGCCCCAGCGGGCCCTTAGGCACAGATACGCAGTATTTT. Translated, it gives CASSPSGPLGTDTQYF.